Listed below are T cell receptor beta chains from one sample, sequenced in a study of Ad26.COV2.S vaccination and SARS-CoV-2 variants. Profiled with immunoSEQ multiplex PCR; TCRdb holds only in-frame clones, not every one. Among hundreds of thousands of clones listed, 80% to 95% were seen once. Here the sequenced sample was peripheral blood, taken in a trial of Ad26.COV2.S vaccine versus placebo. Receptors originate from a person between 18 and 60 years old who received the Ad26.COV2.S COVID-19 vaccine or a placebo. Each CDR3 is given with its conserved first and last residue. D genes are given only for firm matches. The size field is filled for only some rows; it gives once, few, many or a size class.

>TRBD1|TRBV2|-|TRBJ1-6
CASARDRASPLHF
TGTGCCAGCGCACGGGACAGGGCCTCACCCCTCCACTTT
>TRBD2|TRBV24-1|few|TRBJ2-5
CATSDGLAETQYF
TGTGCCACCAGTGATGGACTAGCAGAGACCCAGTACTTC
>TRBD1|TRBV5-6|-|TRBJ2-5
CASSSFIRQGQETQYF
TGTGCCAGCAGCTCTTTCATTCGACAGGGACAAGAGACCCAGTACTTC
>TRBD1|TRBV28|-|TRBJ1-1
CASSSTGTVRAFF
TGTGCCAGCAGTTCGACAGGGACCGTTAGGGCTTTCTTT
>-|TRBV6-5|-|TRBJ1-2
CASSPTAGYGYTF
TGTGCCAGCAGTCCTACGGCCGGCTATGGCTACACCTTC
>-|TRBV30|-|TRBJ2-3
CAWRDPGDTQYF
TGTGCCTGGAGAGATCCGGGAGATACGCAGTATTTT
>-|TRBV7-2|-|TRBJ2-1
CASSLTVPAYNEQFF
TGTGCCAGCAGCTTAACGGTGCCAGCCTACAATGAGCAGTTCTTC
>-|TRBV30|-|TRBJ1-5
CAWSVSGGGPQHF
TGTGCCTGGAGTGTAAGTGGCGGGGGGCCCCAGCATTTT
>TRBD1|TRBV19|-|TRBJ2-3
CASSQGALTDTQYF
TGTGCCAGTAGTCAGGGGGCACTAACAGATACGCAGTATTTT
>-|TRBV21-1|-|TRBJ2-7
CASSKARSSYEQYF
TGTGCCAGCAGCAAAGCTCGCAGTTCGTACGAGCAGTACTTC
>-|TRBV14|-|TRBJ2-2
CASRFQGGTGELFF
TGTGCCAGCAGATTCCAGGGAGGTACCGGGGAGCTGTTTTTT
>TRBD2|TRBV30|-|TRBJ2-1
CAWSVRLAGGRGNEQFF
TGTGCCTGGAGTGTACGGCTAGCGGGAGGGCGGGGCAATGAGCAGTTCTTC
>TRBD1|TRBV7-6|-|TRBJ1-2
CASSPATGSYGYTF
TGTGCCAGCAGCCCGGCGACAGGGTCTTATGGCTACACCTTC
>-|TRBV5-1|-|TRBJ2-7
CASSLGEIVSEQYF
TGCGCCAGCAGCTTGGGAGAGATCGTCTCCGAGCAGTACTTC
>-|TRBV11-2|-|TRBJ2-1
CASSFQQVKPYNEQFF
TGTGCCAGCAGCTTCCAACAGGTTAAGCCCTACAATGAGCAGTTCTTC
>-|TRBV3-1/TRBV3-2|-|TRBJ2-6
CASSQEDGANVLTF
TGTGCCAGCAGCCAAGAGGATGGGGCCAACGTCCTGACTTTC
>-|TRBV6-5|once|TRBJ1-2
CASRDGGFNGYTF
TGTGCCAGCAGGGACGGGGGATTTAATGGCTACACCTTC
>-|TRBV15|-|TRBJ2-5
CATSNQGRETQYF
TGTGCCACCAGCAACCAGGGGAGAGAGACCCAGTACTTC
>-|TRBV18|once|TRBJ1-5
CASSPQGGNQPQHF
TGTGCCAGCTCACCTCAGGGTGGGAATCAGCCCCAGCATTTT
>TRBD1|TRBV5-1|-|TRBJ2-5
CASSSQTGQGLETQYF
TGCGCCAGCAGCTCCCAAACGGGACAGGGGCTGGAGACCCAGTACTTC
>-|TRBV14|-|TRBJ2-1
CASSQVSSYNEQFF
TGTGCCAGCAGCCAAGTCTCCAGCTACAATGAGCAGTTCTTC
>-|TRBV20-1|-|TRBJ2-7
CSASLAPSYEQYF
TGCAGTGCTAGTCTAGCTCCCTCCTACGAGCAGTACTTC
>TRBD1|TRBV6-5|few|TRBJ1-1
CASSWTGGTEAFF
TGTGCCAGCAGCTGGACAGGGGGCACTGAAGCTTTCTTT
>-|TRBV29-1|-|TRBJ2-1
CSTEGPSSYNEQFF
TGCAGCACGGAAGGGCCTAGTTCCTACAATGAGCAGTTCTTC
>-|TRBV7-2|few|TRBJ2-1
CASSLAISRLALYNEQFF
TGTGCCAGCAGCTTAGCGATTTCCCGGCTAGCGCTCTACAATGAGCAGTTCTTC
>-|TRBV7-9|-|TRBJ1-2
CASSDIQARGYTF
TGTGCCAGCAGCGACATTCAGGCCCGTGGCTACACCTTC
>TRBD2|TRBV9|-|TRBJ2-1
CASSVTGTSNEQFF
TGTGCCAGCAGCGTTACCGGGACTAGCAATGAGCAGTTCTTC
>-|TRBV20-1|-|TRBJ2-7
CSASLPGFQQYF
TGCAGTGCTAGTCTCCCGGGGTTCCAGCAGTACTTC
>TRBD1|TRBV27|-|TRBJ2-1
CASSRQGAVDEQFF
TGTGCCAGCAGTAGACAGGGGGCGGTGGATGAGCAGTTCTTC
>-|TRBV28|-|TRBJ2-3
CASSLSEVRSSTDTQYF
TGTGCCAGCAGTTTATCCGAAGTTCGTTCTAGCACAGATACGCAGTATTTT
>-|TRBV14|-|TRBJ2-7
CASSQGLGREQYF
TGTGCCAGCAGCCAAGGTCTGGGGCGGGAGCAGTACTTC
>TRBD1|TRBV25-1|-|TRBJ1-3
CASIWLTGPGNTIYF
TGTGCCAGCATCTGGCTGACAGGGCCTGGAAACACCATATATTTT
>TRBD1|TRBV5-4|-|TRBJ2-5
CASSLRDRGRETQYF
TGTGCCAGCAGCTTACGGGACAGGGGGCGAGAGACCCAGTACTTC
>TRBD1|TRBV6-2/TRBV6-3|-|TRBJ1-2
CASSYGQGRGYTF
TGTGCCAGCAGTTACGGACAGGGACGAGGCTACACCTTC
>TRBD1|TRBV6-5|-|TRBJ2-7
CASREGTGLYEQYF
TGTGCCAGCAGGGAGGGGACAGGGCTATACGAGCAGTACTTC
>-|TRBV6-2/TRBV6-3|-|TRBJ2-5
CASSYSARGVGETQYF
TGTGCCAGCAGTTACTCCGCCAGGGGGGTTGGAGAGACCCAGTACTTC
>-|TRBV7-8|-|TRBJ2-7
CASSLGTPGYEQYF
TGTGCCAGCAGCTTAGGCACCCCTGGCTACGAGCAGTACTTC
>-|TRBV4-1|-|TRBJ1-5
CASSQIGGGRQPQHF
TGCGCCAGCAGCCAGATAGGGGGGGGACGTCAGCCCCAGCATTTT
>-|TRBV3-1/TRBV3-2|-|TRBJ2-6
CASSQDWASGANVLTF
TGTGCCAGCAGCCAAGATTGGGCTTCTGGGGCCAACGTCCTGACTTTC
>TRBD1|TRBV19|-|TRBJ1-4
CASSIGRGDEKLFF
TGTGCCAGTAGTATTGGCAGGGGGGATGAAAAACTGTTTTTT
>-|TRBV4-1|few|TRBJ1-6
CASSQEGRNNSPLHF
TGCGCCAGCAGCCAGGAGGGGAGGAATAATTCACCCCTCCACTTT
>TRBD1|TRBV6-2/TRBV6-3|-|TRBJ1-5
CASSDRAYQPQHF
TGTGCCAGCAGCGACAGGGCGTATCAGCCCCAGCATTTT
>-|TRBV7-6|-|TRBJ1-5
CASSPGGGLNQPQHF
TGTGCCAGCAGCCCGGGGGGGGGACTCAATCAGCCCCAGCATTTT
>TRBD1|TRBV10-3|-|TRBJ1-5
CAIRNGTDSNQPQHF
TGTGCCATCAGGAACGGGACAGATAGCAATCAGCCCCAGCATTTT
>TRBD2|TRBV18|-|TRBJ2-7
CASSPNSVAGDEQYF
TGTGCCAGCTCACCAAACTCGGTAGCGGGAGACGAGCAGTACTTC
>-|TRBV6-2/TRBV6-3|-|TRBJ1-1
CASSPKGGGRVTEAFF
TGTGCCAGCAGCCCAAAGGGGGGGGGCCGGGTCACTGAAGCTTTCTTT
>-|TRBV6-6|few|TRBJ2-7
CASSKPGFDEQYF
TGTGCCAGCAGTAAGCCGGGTTTCGACGAGCAGTACTTC
>-|TRBV5-4|once|TRBJ2-1
CASSLRGTYNEQFF
TGTGCCAGCAGCTTGCGGGGAACCTACAATGAGCAGTTCTTC
>-|TRBV12-3/TRBV12-4|-|TRBJ1-1
CASIQRGEAFF
TGTGCCAGCATCCAGAGGGGTGAAGCTTTCTTT
>-|TRBV10-3|-|TRBJ2-3
CAIRVTTSTDTQYF
TGTGCCATCAGGGTGACTACTAGCACAGATACGCAGTATTTT
>TRBD2|TRBV6-5|-|TRBJ2-7
CASSYSGSGATYEQYF
TGTGCCAGCAGTTACTCTGGTAGCGGGGCCACCTACGAGCAGTACTTC
>TRBD2|TRBV6-2/TRBV6-3|-|TRBJ2-3
CASSLNLAGGPDTQYF
TGTGCCAGCAGCCTAAACCTAGCGGGAGGGCCAGATACGCAGTATTTT
>TRBD1|TRBV7-9|-|TRBJ2-7
CATGQGGVTTWEQYF
TGTGCCACCGGACAGGGTGGGGTCACTACGTGGGAGCAGTACTTC
>-|TRBV28|-|TRBJ1-5
CASRTQKNLGPQHF
TGTGCCAGCAGGACACAAAAAAACCTGGGGCCCCAGCATTTT
>TRBD1|TRBV5-1|-|TRBJ2-3
CASSFGTGAIDTQYF
TGCGCCAGCAGCTTCGGGACAGGGGCTATAGATACGCAGTATTTT
>-|TRBV19|-|TRBJ1-6
CASSPGGLFNSPLHF
TGTGCCAGTAGCCCGGGCGGTTTGTTCAATTCACCCCTCCACTTT
>-|TRBV28|few|TRBJ1-3
CASSLSRNTIYF
TGTGCCAGCAGTTTATCTAGAAACACCATATATTTT
>TRBD2|TRBV5-1|-|TRBJ2-1
CASSLPWDYFNEQFF
TGCGCCAGCAGCTTGCCCTGGGACTACTTCAATGAGCAGTTCTTC
>TRBD2|TRBV7-8|once|TRBJ2-5
CASSLALGGGAQETQYF
TGTGCCAGCAGCTTAGCCCTTGGGGGAGGGGCCCAAGAGACCCAGTACTTC